The rows below give T cell receptor beta chains drawn from one sample of a study of CD8 T cells in Susac syndrome. TCRdb reprocessed the immunoSEQ multiplex PCR reads via MiXCR and lists one record per CDR3 protein. The sample records 180,000 or so distinct CDR3 sequences, around 96% being singletons. Sequencing was performed on CD4+ T cells from PBMCs. These receptors were taken from a human donor in good health. CDR3s include the opening cysteine and the closing phenylalanine or tryptophan. D genes are given only for firm matches. A clone size is listed for some rows: how often the clone was seen (once, few, many), or a class if it is expanded.

>NA|TRBV3-1|once|TRBJ1-2
TGTGCCAGCAGCCAAGATCCGGTGGGATGGGGCTACACCTTC
CASSQDPVGWGYTF
>TRBD2|TRBV3-1|NA|TRBJ2-3
TGTGCCAGCAGCCATACGGGACTAGCCTCAGATACGCAGTATTTT
CASSHTGLASDTQYF
>NA|TRBV3-1|once|TRBJ1-1
TGTGCCAGCAGCCAAGATCCCTTTGAAGCTTTCTTT
CASSQDPFEAFF
>NA|TRBV6-5|NA|TRBJ1-6
TGTGCCAGCAGTTTGAATCCGGGTGGGAATTCACCCCTCCACTTT
CASSLNPGGNSPLHF
>TRBD1|TRBV20-1|NA|TRBJ1-2
TGCAGTGCTAGAGATACGGGGACAGGGGCTTTTGGCTACACCTTC
CSARDTGTGAFGYTF
>TRBD2|TRBV15|once|TRBJ2-1
TGTGCCACCAGCAGTGGTTCGACTAGCGGGGCGGGAGATGAGCAGTTCTTC
CATSSGSTSGAGDEQFF
>NA|TRBV7-2|NA|TRBJ1-5
TGTGCCAGCAGCTTAGACGTTAGCAATCAGCCCCAGCATTTT
CASSLDVSNQPQHF
>TRBD1|TRBV4-3|once|TRBJ1-1
TGCGCCAGCAGCCAATCGGACAGGAATGAAGCTTTCTTT
CASSQSDRNEAFF
>NA|TRBV4-3|NA|TRBJ2-6
TGCGCCAGCAGCCAAGATCCGCCTGGGGCCAACGTCCTGACTTTC
CASSQDPPGANVLTF
>NA|TRBV6-5|NA|TRBJ2-7
TGTGCCAGCAGTTACGACGGGGGGGGGACAGGGAGCCCCGAGCAGTACTTC
CASSYDGGGTGSPEQYF
>NA|TRBV7-3|NA|TRBJ1-1
TGTGCCAGCAGCTTAAAGTTGGCAGGGAAGCCTGAAGCTTTCTTT
CASSLKLAGKPEAFF
>TRBD2|TRBV20-1|NA|TRBJ2-7
TGCAGTGCCCCTGTCGCGGGGGGGCTGCTCGAGCAGTACTTC
CSAPVAGGLLEQYF
>NA|TRBV20-1|NA|TRBJ2-5
TGCAGTGCAAAGGGACACCCCCAAGAGACCCAGTACTTC
CSAKGHPQETQYF
>NA|TRBV7-2|NA|TRBJ1-2
TGTGCCAGCAGCTTAGCGGGGCTGAACTATGGCTACACCTTC
CASSLAGLNYGYTF